The text below deals with one T cell receptor (beta chain). These data belong to a study of T cells in Graves' hyperthyroidism and ophthalmopathy. Amplified regions were TCR beta CDR3 sequences from RNA transcripts. When the TCR CDR3 underwent first-round RT-PCR, the HTBI primer set was used. TCRdb processed the multiplex PCR reads anew with MiXCR; each CDR3 protein has one entry. The sample lists under 350,000 distinct CDR3 sequences, about an eighth occurring once. The CDR3 is 16 residues long. Germline V gene sequence: CDR1 MNHNS, CDR2 SASEGT. Trimming cost V 2 bases and J 0 bases, with 11 bases left between them.

The sequence derives from a woman aged 35 to 49 with Graves' ophthalmopathy. This rearrangement joins TRBV6-1 to TRBJ2-1; weak D call: TRBD2 (6 bases). The sequencing input was blood. In DNA form, the CDR3 reads TGTGCCAGCAGTGAATGGGCGGGGAACTCCTACAATGAGCAGTTCTTC. This sequence encodes CASSEWAGNSYNEQFF.